The present T cell receptor (beta chain) was sequenced within a study of PD-1 blockade in classical Hodgkin lymphoma. On this clone: Its antigen is unknown. A junction boundary mismatches the germline segment, possibly from a read error.

This CDR3 is 16 amino acids long. Germline assignment: CDR1 SNHLY and CDR2 FYNNEI. Brentuximab vedotin exposure varied among the patients, all of whom had relapsed after autologous stem cell transplantation. Data came from immunoSEQ multiplex PCR; TCRdb stores just in-frame clones and leaves some out. Of 20,000 to 25,000 clones in the sample, about two thirds were seen once. General study results and limits: Whoever responded completely had baseline diversity much like that seen in newly diagnosed patients. Baseline TCR diversity was reportedly lower in newly diagnosed patients than in healthy donors. It was reported as lower still in relapsed/refractory patients.

Sample: peripheral blood mononuclear cells (PBMCs), taken at baseline. The rearrangement joins TRBV2 to TRBJ1-3; 8 nucleotides agree with TRBD1. This TCR derives from a human donor with classical Hodgkin lymphoma. CDR3 sequence reads: CTSSEVGQAFGNTIYF. The CDR3 DNA reads TGTACCAGCAGTGAGGTGGGACAGGCGTTCGGAAACACCATATATTTT.